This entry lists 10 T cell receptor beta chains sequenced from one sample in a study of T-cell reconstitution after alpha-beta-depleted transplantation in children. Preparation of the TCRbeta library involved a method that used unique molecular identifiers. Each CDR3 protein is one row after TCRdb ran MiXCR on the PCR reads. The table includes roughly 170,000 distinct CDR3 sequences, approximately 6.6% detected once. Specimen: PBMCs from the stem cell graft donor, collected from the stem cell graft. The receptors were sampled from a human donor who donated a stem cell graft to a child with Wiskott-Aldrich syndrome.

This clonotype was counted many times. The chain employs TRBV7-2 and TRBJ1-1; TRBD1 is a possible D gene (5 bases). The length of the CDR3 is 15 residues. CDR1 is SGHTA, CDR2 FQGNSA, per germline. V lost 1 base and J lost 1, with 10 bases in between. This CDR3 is CASSLERQTNTEAFF. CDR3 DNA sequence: TGTGCCAGCAGCTTAGAACGACAGACGAACACTGAAGCTTTCTTT.

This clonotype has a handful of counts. The CDR3: CASSPPSSTTQYF. CDR3 in DNA: TGTGCCAGCTCACCACCCTCCTCTACAACGCAGTATTTT. This chain links TRBV18 with TRBJ2-3; D gene uncertain. CDR1 and CDR2 (germline): KGHSH, LQKENI. This CDR3 is 13 amino acids long. Trimming took 0 bases from V and 9 from J, leaving 10 bases between them.

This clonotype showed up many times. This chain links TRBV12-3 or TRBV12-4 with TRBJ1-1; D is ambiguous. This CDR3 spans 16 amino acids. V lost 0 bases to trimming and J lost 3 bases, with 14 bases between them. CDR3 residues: CASSLAPLGYDTEAFF. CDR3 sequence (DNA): TGTGCCAGCAGTTTAGCGCCTCTCGGTTATGACACTGAAGCTTTCTTT.

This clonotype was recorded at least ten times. The CDR3: CSVLVPSYEQYF. CDR3 DNA: TGCAGCGTCCTCGTTCCTTCCTACGAGCAGTACTTC. The J gene is TRBJ2-7, the V gene TRBV29-1; no reliable D call. CDR3 length: 12 residues. V was pared by 6 bases and J by 1 base, with 10 bases between. CDR1 and CDR2 (germline): SQVTM, ANQGSEA.

The DNA of the CDR3 is TGCAGTGCCAGGGACAGCAGATACCATTATAGCAATCAGCCCCAGCATTTT. Translated, it gives CSARDSRYHYSNQPQHF. The chain uses TRBV20-1 and TRBJ1-5; the match to TRBD1 covers 7 bases. V lost 6 bases and J lost 0; bases outside the gene matches: 14. This CDR3 is 17 amino acids long. Germline V CDR1 and CDR2: DFQATT, SNEGSKA (reference sequence).

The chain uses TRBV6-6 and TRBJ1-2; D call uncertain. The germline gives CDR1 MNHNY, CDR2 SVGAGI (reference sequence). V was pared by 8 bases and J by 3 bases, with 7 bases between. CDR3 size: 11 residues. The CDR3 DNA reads TGTGCCAGCGGGCAGGACTATGGCTACACCTTC. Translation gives CASGQDYGYTF.

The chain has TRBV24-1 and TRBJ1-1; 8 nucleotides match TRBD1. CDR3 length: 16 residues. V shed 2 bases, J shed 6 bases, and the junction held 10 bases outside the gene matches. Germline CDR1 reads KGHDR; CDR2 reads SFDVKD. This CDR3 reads CATSDSRQGWDAEAFF. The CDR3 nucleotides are TGTGCCACCAGTGATTCGAGACAGGGGTGGGATGCTGAAGCTTTCTTT.

The CDR3 loop is CASSWKDRGGDTQYF. The CDR3 DNA follows: TGTGCCAGCAGCTGGAAGGACAGGGGAGGAGATACGCAGTATTTT. This rearrangement joins TRBV5-4 to TRBJ2-3, with 9 bases fitting TRBD1. Germline CDR1 SGHNT, CDR2 YYREEE (reference sequence). This CDR3 spans 15 amino acids. Germline trimming cut 3 bases from V and 5 bases from J; bases unmatched to any gene: 7. Together with reference TRBV5-4 and TRBJ2-3, the CDR3 gives the full variable domain: ETGVTQSPTHLIKTRGQQVTLRCSSQSGHNTVSWYQQALGQGPQFIFQYYREEENGRGNFPPRFSGLQFPNYSSELNVNALELDDSALYLCASSWKDRGGDTQYFGPGTRLTVL.

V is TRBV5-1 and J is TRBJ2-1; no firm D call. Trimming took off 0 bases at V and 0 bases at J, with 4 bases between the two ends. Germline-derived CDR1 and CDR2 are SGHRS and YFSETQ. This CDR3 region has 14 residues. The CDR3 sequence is CASSLAVSYNEQFF. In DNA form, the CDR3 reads TGCGCCAGCAGCTTGGCCGTCTCCTACAATGAGCAGTTCTTC.

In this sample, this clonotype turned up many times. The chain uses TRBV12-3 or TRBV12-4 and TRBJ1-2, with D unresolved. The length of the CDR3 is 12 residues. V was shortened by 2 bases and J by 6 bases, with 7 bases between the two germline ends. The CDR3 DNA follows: TGTGCCAGCAGTTTATGGGCGCATGGCTACACCTTC. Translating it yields CASSLWAHGYTF.